This T cell receptor beta chain is from a study of radiotherapy plus CTLA-4 blockade in lung cancer. Study summary: In less than 20% of patients, objective responses were seen; 25% to 40% had disease control.

With ipilimumab providing CTLA-4 blockade, focal radiation was administered to patients who had chemo-refractory metastatic non-small-cell lung cancer. This table comes from immunoSEQ multiplex PCR, and its TCRdb copy is limited to in-frame clones, with some not included. The profile covers about 43,000 clones, with about two thirds appearing a single time and 23% taken by the ten largest. Study observations and caveats: Radiotherapy with ipilimumab was followed by blood expansion of tumor-derived clones. Response was reportedly best predicted by early blood T cell clone dynamics, with interferon-beta.

CDR3 size: 13 residues. CDR1 is SGHTA, CDR2 FQGNSA, per germline. V was pared by 3 bases and J by 6 bases, with 12 bases between. On this clone: Its antigen is not identified.

The TCR was taken from a human donor with non-small cell lung cancer who had a partial response to radiotherapy plus ipilimumab. Specimen: peripheral blood, collected from a patient treated with radiotherapy plus ipilimumab. This chain connects TRBV7-2 to TRBJ2-7; D remains ambiguous. In DNA, the CDR3 is TGTGCCAGCAGCTTTTATCTAACTTCCGAGCAGTACTTC. Protein: CASSFYLTSEQYF. Filled out from reference TRBV7-2 and TRBJ2-7, the complete variable domain reads GAGVSQSPSNKVTEKGKDVELRCDPISGHTALYWYRQSLGQGLEFLIYFQGNSAPDKSGLPSDRFSAERTGGSVSTLTIQRTQQEDSAVYLCASSFYLTSEQYFGPGTRLTVT.